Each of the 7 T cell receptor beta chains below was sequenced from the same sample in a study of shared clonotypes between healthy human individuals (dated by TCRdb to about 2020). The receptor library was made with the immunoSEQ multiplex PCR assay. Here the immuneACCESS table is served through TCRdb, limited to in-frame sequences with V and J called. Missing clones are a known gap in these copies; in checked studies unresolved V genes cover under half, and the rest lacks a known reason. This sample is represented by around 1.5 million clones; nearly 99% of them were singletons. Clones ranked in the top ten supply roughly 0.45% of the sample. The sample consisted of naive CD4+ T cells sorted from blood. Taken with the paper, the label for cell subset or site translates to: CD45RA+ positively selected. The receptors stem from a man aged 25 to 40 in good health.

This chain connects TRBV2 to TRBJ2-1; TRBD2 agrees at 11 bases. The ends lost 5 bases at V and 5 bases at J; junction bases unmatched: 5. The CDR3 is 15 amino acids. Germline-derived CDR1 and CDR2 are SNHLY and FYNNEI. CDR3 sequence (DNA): TGTGCCAGCAGTAGTGGGACTAGCGGAGACAATGAGCAGTTCTTC. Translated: CASSSGTSGDNEQFF.

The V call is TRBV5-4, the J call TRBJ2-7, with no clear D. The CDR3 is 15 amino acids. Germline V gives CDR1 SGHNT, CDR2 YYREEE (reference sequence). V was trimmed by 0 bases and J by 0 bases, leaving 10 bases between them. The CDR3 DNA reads TGTGCCAGCAGCTTGGATTCCCGTCGCTCCTACGAGCAGTACTTC. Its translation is CASSLDSRRSYEQYF.

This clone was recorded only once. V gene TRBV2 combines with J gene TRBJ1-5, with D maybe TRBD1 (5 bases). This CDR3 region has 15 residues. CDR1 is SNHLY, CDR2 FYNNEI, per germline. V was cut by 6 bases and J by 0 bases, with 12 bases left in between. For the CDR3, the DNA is TGTGCCAGCAGGGCAGACAGTTATAGCAATCAGCCCCAGCATTTT. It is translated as CASRADSYSNQPQHF.

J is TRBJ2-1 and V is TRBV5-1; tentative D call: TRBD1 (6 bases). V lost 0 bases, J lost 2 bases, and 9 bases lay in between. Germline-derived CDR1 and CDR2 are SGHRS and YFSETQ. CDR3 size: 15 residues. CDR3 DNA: TGCGCCAGCAGCTTGGGACAGGCCACCTACAATGAGCAGTTCTTC. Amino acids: CASSLGQATYNEQFF.

The CDR3 here is CASSPIGPAPVNTEAFF. DNA for the CDR3: TGTGCCAGCTCACCAATAGGACCCGCTCCGGTGAACACTGAAGCTTTCTTT. The chain links TRBV18 to TRBJ1-1; no firm D call. Germline-derived CDR1 and CDR2 are KGHSH and LQKENI. V lost 2 bases and J 0 bases, leaving 16 bases between the germline ends. This CDR3 has 17 amino acids. Full variable domain (missing parts from reference TRBV18 and TRBJ1-1): NAGVMQNPRHLVRRRGQEARLRCSPMKGHSHVYWYRQLPEEGLKFMVYLQKENIIDESGMPKERFSAEFPKEGPSILRIQQVVRGDSAAYFCASSPIGPAPVNTEAFFGQGTRLTVV.

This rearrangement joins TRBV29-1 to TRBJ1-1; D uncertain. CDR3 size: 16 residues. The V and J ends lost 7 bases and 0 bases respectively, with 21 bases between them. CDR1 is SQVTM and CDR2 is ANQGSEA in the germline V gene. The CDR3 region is CSAMFGDLLMNTEAFF. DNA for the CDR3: TGCAGCGCTATGTTCGGAGATCTCCTCATGAACACTGAAGCTTTCTTT.

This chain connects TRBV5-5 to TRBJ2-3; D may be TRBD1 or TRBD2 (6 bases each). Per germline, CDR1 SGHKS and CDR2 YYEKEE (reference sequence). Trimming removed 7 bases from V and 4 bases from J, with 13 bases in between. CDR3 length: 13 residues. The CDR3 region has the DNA TGTGCCAGCCATTACGGGGGCGCAGATACGCAGTATTTT. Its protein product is CASHYGGADTQYF.